The clone carrying this T cell receptor beta chain was found a few times. Its antigen is unidentified. Germline lookup yields CDR1 SGHNT and CDR2 YYREEE (reference sequence). V lost 0 bases to trimming and J lost 4 bases, with 13 bases between them. This CDR3 contains 16 residues. Template material for amplifying TCR beta CDR3 regions consisted of RNA transcripts. In the first-round RT-PCR of the TCR CDR3, the HTBI primer set was used. From the multiplex PCR reads, TCRdb called clonotypes with MiXCR, one entry per CDR3 protein. The sample yields 200,000 to 250,000 distinct CDR3 sequences, less than 20% seen once. This specimen belongs to a study of T cells in Graves' hyperthyroidism and ophthalmopathy. Patients aged 18 to 65 had newly diagnosed hyperthyroidism that had lasted under 2 months. The PBMCs were sourced from fresh peripheral blood (approximately 9 ml). Findings and caveats of the study: Ophthalmopathy and stable hyperthyroidism were separated by a 13 V-J model.

This TCR derives from a woman between 45 and 60 years old with Graves' hyperthyroidism. The sample comprised blood. This chain uses TRBV5-4 with TRBJ2-2; D might be TRBD2 (6 bases). CDR3 protein: CASSLVAGLVTGELFF. The CDR3 nucleotides read TGTGCCAGCAGCTTGGTTGCGGGATTGGTCACCGGGGAGCTGTTTTTT.